Below, 16 T cell receptor beta chains from the same sample are listed, as sequenced in a study of CD8+CD57+ T cells in acquired aplastic anemia. Patients chosen for sequencing had CD8+CD57+ cells that had expanded, as shown by flow cytometry. Profiling that covered TCR beta VDJ and CDR3 relied on genomic DNA as its template. One entry per CDR3 protein results from TCRdb running MiXCR on the reads. The sample has 310,000 or so distinct CDR3 sequences, about three fifths seen once. Sequenced sample: sorted CD4+, CD8+, or CD8+CD57+ T cells (not recorded which) from PBMCs. The receptors here all came from a human donor with aplastic anemia.

This clonotype came up once. CDR3 amino acids: CASSYEVSGSGEQYF. CDR3 nucleotide sequence: TGTGCCAGCAGTTACGAGGTTAGCGGGAGTGGCGAGCAGTACTTC. V gene TRBV6-6 combines with J gene TRBJ2-7; 9 bases agree with TRBD2. From germline, CDR1 is MNHNY and CDR2 SVGAGI (reference sequence). The V segment lost 2 bases and the J segment 6 bases; nucleotides outside the gene matches: 8. This CDR3 region has 15 residues.

The chain recombines TRBV7-2 with TRBJ2-3, with D tentatively TRBD1 (6 bases). V was clipped by 5 bases and J by 4 bases, with 13 bases between them. This CDR3 has 14 residues. Per the germline V gene, CDR1 is SGHTA and CDR2 is FQGNSA. The CDR3 spells CASSPGQPPDTQYF. The CDR3 nucleotides are TGTGCCAGCAGCCCCGGACAGCCCCCAGATACGCAGTATTTT.

This clonotype appeared many times. This rearrangement joins TRBV6-5 to TRBJ2-2; a weak D match, TRBD2 (6 bases). Germline lookup yields CDR1 MNHEY and CDR2 SVGAGI. The CDR3 length is 14 residues. V lost 6 bases and J 4 bases, leaving 12 bases between the germline ends. For the CDR3, the DNA is TGTGCCAGCAGAATTATGGAGGGCACCGGGGAGCTGTTTTTT. This codes for CASRIMEGTGELFF.

The J gene is TRBJ2-3, the V gene TRBV2, with 8 bases matching TRBD1. The CDR3 has 14 amino acids. V was clipped by 7 bases and J by 1 base; unmatched bases: 4. Germline lookup yields CDR1 SNHLY and CDR2 FYNNEI. Written as DNA, the CDR3 is TGTGCCAGCACTCGGGACAGGCGCACAGATACGCAGTATTTT. Encoded protein: CASTRDRRTDTQYF.

This clonotype was observed many times. The chain recombines TRBV2 with TRBJ1-4, with D perhaps matching TRBD1 (6 bases). Trimming shortened V by 6 bases and J by 7 bases, and 9 bases separated the two germline ends. Germline V lookup: CDR1 SNHLY, CDR2 FYNNEI. The CDR3 loop spans 12 amino acids. This CDR3 is CASRIGGEKLFF. CDR3 coding DNA: TGTGCCAGCAGGATAGGGGGTGAAAAACTGTTTTTT.

This clonotype has ten or more counts. The chain couples TRBV28 to TRBJ1-1; D may be TRBD1 (5 bases). Germline assignment: CDR1 MDHEN and CDR2 SYDVKM. CDR3 size: 13 residues. The germline V and J ends were trimmed by 11 bases and 0 bases, with 13 bases remaining between them. The chain's CDR3 is CAVDKGVNTEAFF. The CDR3 bases are TGTGCCGTCGATAAAGGGGTGAACACTGAAGCTTTCTTT.

V gene TRBV15 combines with J gene TRBJ1-6; D not resolved. V lost 0 bases, J lost 9 bases, and 9 bases lay in between. This CDR3 spans 14 amino acids. Germline V lookup: CDR1 LNHNV, CDR2 YYDKDF (reference sequence). This CDR3 is CATSRDPGTSPLHF. CDR3 nucleotides: TGTGCCACCAGCAGAGATCCGGGTACTTCACCCCTCCACTTT.

The chain carries TRBV10-2 and TRBJ2-2; 7 bases are shared with TRBD2. V dropped 6 bases and J dropped 1; count of bases not matched to a gene: 5. The CDR3 is 15 amino acids. The germline CDR1 and CDR2 sequences are WSHSY and SAAADI. CDR3: CASRVTSLNTGELFF. CDR3 nucleotides: TGCGCCAGCAGAGTGACTAGCCTGAACACCGGGGAGCTGTTTTTT.

As for this clonotype: A junction end diverges from the germline sequence, so it may reflect a read error. The chain has TRBV7-7 and TRBJ2-3, with a tentative D call TRBD2 (6 bases). Germline CDR1 and CDR2: SSHAT and FNYEAQ (reference sequence). CDR3 length: 15 amino acids. In DNA, the CDR3 is TGTGCTAGCAGCCGTGCTAGCGCAAGCACAGATACGCAGTATTTT. Amino acids: CASSRASASTDTQYF.

The chain employs TRBV19 and TRBJ1-3; D is possibly TRBD1 (5 bases). The length of the CDR3 is 15 residues. V was pared by 6 bases and J by 2 bases, with 14 bases between. Germline assignment: CDR1 LNHDA and CDR2 SQIVND (reference sequence). The CDR3 DNA sequence: TGTGCCAGTAGCTTCAGGGTTCAACCTGGAAACACCATATATTTT. It encodes CASSFRVQPGNTIYF.

The chain carries TRBV7-8 and TRBJ1-2; 11 bases are a match to TRBD1. The CDR3 length is 15 residues. The V segment lost 5 bases and the J segment 4 bases; nucleotides outside the gene matches: 6. The germline gives CDR1 SGHVS, CDR2 FQNEAQ. CDR3: CASSDAGTGGYGYTF. In DNA form, the CDR3 reads TGTGCCAGCAGCGATGCCGGGACAGGGGGCTATGGCTACACCTTC. Supplemented by reference TRBV7-8 and TRBJ1-2, the full variable domain reads GAGVSQSPRYKVAKRGQDVALRCDPISGHVSLFWYQQALGQGPEFLTYFQNEAQLDKSGLPSDRFFAERPEGSVSTLKIQRTQQEDSAVYLCASSDAGTGGYGYTFGSGTRLTVV.

V and J are TRBV6-5 and TRBJ1-1; perhaps TRBD1 as D (6 bases). Deletions cut 5 bases from V and 6 bases from J, with 13 bases between. Germline V gene lookup returns CDR1 MNHEY and CDR2 SVGAGI. This CDR3 is 13 amino acids long. The CDR3 reads CASSHGQKSEAFF. As DNA, the CDR3 is TGTGCCAGCAGTCACGGACAGAAGTCTGAAGCTTTCTTT.

The chain uses TRBV20-1 and TRBJ1-5; 8 bases line up with TRBD1. Germline V CDR1 and CDR2: DFQATT, SNEGSKA (reference sequence). V gave up 5 bases and J gave up 1 base; unmatched junction bases: 4. This CDR3 is built from 14 residues. CDR3 region: CSAGQGTSNQPQHF. As DNA, the CDR3 is TGCAGTGCTGGACAGGGAACGAGCAATCAGCCCCAGCATTTT.

This clonotype has at least ten counts. The chain combines TRBV20-1 with TRBJ1-6; possible D gene TRBD1, 6 bases. CDR3 size: 14 residues. Germline-derived CDR1 and CDR2 are DFQATT and SNEGSKA (reference sequence). The V end lost 6 bases, the J end lost 7 bases, and 16 bases lay between the germline ends. CDR3: CSAPPGAGNSPLHF. The CDR3 DNA is TGCAGTGCGCCACCGGGGGCTGGAAATTCACCCCTCCACTTT.

This chain links TRBV7-9 with TRBJ1-1; D perhaps matches TRBD1 (5 bases). The germline gives CDR1 SEHNR, CDR2 FQNEAQ (reference sequence). The length of the CDR3 is 15 residues. V lost 5 bases and J lost 0, with 13 bases in between. The CDR3 here is CASSRKTALNTEAFF. The CDR3 DNA is TGTGCCAGCAGCCGTAAGACAGCGTTGAACACTGAAGCTTTCTTT.

The sample holds many counts of this clonotype. This rearrangement joins TRBV20-1 to TRBJ2-3; D might be TRBD2 (5 bases). Germline-derived CDR1 and CDR2 are DFQATT and SNEGSKA (reference sequence). The CDR3 covers 10 residues. This CDR3 is CRASGDTQYF. The CDR3 nucleotides are TGCAGGGCGAGCGGAGATACGCAGTATTTT.